This T cell receptor beta chain appears in the sequencing data of a study of identical twins. Germline V gives CDR1 SGHAT, CDR2 FQNNGV. V gave up 2 bases and J gave up 8 bases, with 6 bases separating them. The CDR3 runs to 11 residues. This clonotype occurred a few times. TCRdb fed the 5' RACE reads into MiXCR, producing one record per CDR3 protein. Of 1,800,000 or so distinct CDR3 sequences in the sample, less than 40% are singletons; the top ten hold about 0.27%. Sequenced: cord blood. The rearrangement uses TRBV11-2 and TRBJ1-2; no clear D gene. This clonotype originated in a newborn girl in good health. This CDR3 is CASSLSAGYTF. DNA of the CDR3: TGTGCCAGCAGCTTATCTGCGGGCTACACCTTC.